This TCR beta chain was identified in a study of blood T cell repertoires in COVID-19. Trimming at V came to 7 bases and at J to 3 bases, leaving 12 bases not matched to a gene. The CDR3 has 16 residues. Germline loops: CDR1 LGHDT, CDR2 YNNKEL (reference sequence). Measured with immunoSEQ multiplex PCR; TCRdb has only the in-frame clones, and not every one. The profile shows 50,000 or so clones, 82% of them singletons. This clone was picked up one time. This receptor was obtained from an elderly man with COVID-19, enrolled during active disease. The chain employs TRBV3-1 (or the pseudogene TRBV3-2) and TRBJ2-7; 10 bases are a match to TRBD2. The specimen was peripheral blood. In DNA, the CDR3 is TGTGCCAGCAAACCTAAGACTAGCGGGCATCACTACGAGCAGTACGTC. It translates to CASKPKTSGHHYEQYV.